This section outlines one TCR beta chain sequence together with its context. Its antigen remains undetermined. No clone much larger than this one lies a single base away; base qualities are absent. For CDR1 and CDR2, the germline V gene lists KGHSH and LQKENI. The CDR3 contains 13 residues, cysteine and phenylalanine counted. The kept DNA is CDR3 alone, 39 bases in frame from the first base. V and J are truncated by 1 base and 11 bases respectively, leaving an intervening sequence of 12 bases. This sample is part of a study of glioma-infiltrating T cells after dendritic cell vaccination (dated by TCRdb to about 2016). For the wider study: The cohort included roughly 15 glioblastoma patients drawn from Phase I and II dendritic cell vaccination trials, of whom 9 were newly diagnosed and 6 had recurrent disease. The vaccine consisted of monocyte-derived dendritic cells cultured about 7 days with IL-4 and GM-CSF, then pulsed overnight with autologous tumor lysate. Each patient was given three intradermal dendritic cell vaccine injections, spaced two weeks apart, in the arm below the axilla. Between about 2003 and 2012, patients were given autologous tumor lysate-pulsed dendritic cell vaccination. In glioblastoma patients vaccinated with dendritic cells, deep sequencing of TCR beta CDR3 regions served to measure the amount of tumor-infiltrating lymphocytes and to compare repertoires between tumor and blood. Survival after dendritic cell vaccination was correlated with TCR sequencing metrics such as TIL content and the overlap between tumor and blood repertoires.

Patients were selected on the basis of adequate residual fresh-frozen tumor tissue and more than two years of available survival data. Although molecular status otherwise differed among the glioblastoma patients, no patient had an isocitrate dehydrogenase mutation. PBMC were collected before vaccination, two weeks after the third vaccination, and at tumor progression if progression occurred. The Qiagen DNeasy Blood extraction Kit was used to extract genomic DNA. Study-wide findings and limitations: TCR clonality showed no direct relationship with survival, which suggests that a diverse polyclonal response may be important. After dendritic cell vaccination, a higher estimated pretreatment TIL content predicted longer time to progression and overall survival. The three-group TCR overlap response model was characterized as speculative, and prospective validation of the model was stated to be required. The cohort was small and heterogeneous, few patients had complete blood and tumor sets, and even fewer had initial-recurrent tumor pairs.

TCRB CDR3 regions were amplified from about 1.9 ug genomic DNA, or all available DNA if less, using the immunoSEQ assay. The multiplex PCR relied on 60 forward primers for TCR V beta segments and 13 reverse primers for J beta segments. To estimate the number of reads per starting template, synthetic control templates were added to each sample at limiting dilution. The Illumina HiSeq System generated sequencing reads of 87 bp. The authors processed their data as follows. PCR and sequencing errors were removed by merging closely related sequences with a nearest neighbor algorithm. TCR overlap was measured as the percentage of unique tumor TCR beta sequences also present in the same patient's peripheral blood. TCRdb's version of the immuneACCESS table is confined to in-frame rearrangements and falls short of the full clone set. An unresolved V gene accounts for under half of the shortfall where checked; the remainder is of unknown origin. D and trimming were read from the DNA, whereas the V and J calls and clone size are those reported in that table. The sample table holds under 100,000 clones, of which roughly 90% were seen once. 3.2% of the sample goes to the ten largest clones.

The rearranged chain carries TRBV18 and TRBJ1-5; no D segment can be confidently identified. The specimen comprised blood, sampled before dendritic cell vaccination. The receptor was isolated from a human donor with glioblastoma. The CDR3 loop reads CASSPRGGETQHF. Read as DNA, the sequence is TGTGCCAGCTCACCACGGGGAGGAGAGACCCAGCATTTT.